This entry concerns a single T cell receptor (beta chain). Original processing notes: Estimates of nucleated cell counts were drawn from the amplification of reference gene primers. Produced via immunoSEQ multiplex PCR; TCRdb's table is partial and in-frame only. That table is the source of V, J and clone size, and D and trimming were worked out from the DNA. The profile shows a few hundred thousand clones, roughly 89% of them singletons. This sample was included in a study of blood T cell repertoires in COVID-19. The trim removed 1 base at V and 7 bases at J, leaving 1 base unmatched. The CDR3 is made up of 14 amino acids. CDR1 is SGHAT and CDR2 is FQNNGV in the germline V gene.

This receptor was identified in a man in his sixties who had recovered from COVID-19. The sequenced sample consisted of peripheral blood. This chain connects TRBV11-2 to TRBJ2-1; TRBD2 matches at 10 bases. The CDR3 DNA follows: TGTGCCAGCAGCTTAGTGACTAGCGGGAATGAGCAGTTCTTC. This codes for CASSLVTSGNEQFF.